This entry is about one T cell receptor (beta chain). Its antigen is unknown. The CDR3 covers 15 residues. The V and J ends lost 6 bases and 9 bases, in that order; junction bases with no gene match: 11. Germline lookup yields CDR1 MDHEN and CDR2 SYDVKM. This specimen belongs to a study of T cell responses to AZD1222 COVID-19 vaccine. The repertoire was sequenced with immunoSEQ multiplex PCR; TCRdb's copy has only in-frame clones and lacks some. Counted here are 180,000 or so clones, approximately 90% occurring once; the ten biggest clones make up about 1.5%. Study outcomes and limitations: Repertoires in all cases were sampled only once the peak T cell response had passed. Vaccine-associated CD4 TCRs ranged over spike, dominating at 160-218 and 743-854.

Recipients boosted at about 4 weeks or about 12 weeks are pooled. The material sequenced was peripheral blood, taken 28 days after the second AZD1222 dose. The clonotype originates from an adult who received the AZD1222 COVID-19 vaccine. The chain employs TRBV28 and TRBJ1-6, with 7 bases aligning to TRBD1. Here the CDR3 DNA reads TGTGCCAGCAGCCTGGGGACAGAAGGGTTTTCACCCCTCCACTTT. Its translation: CASSLGTEGFSPLHF.